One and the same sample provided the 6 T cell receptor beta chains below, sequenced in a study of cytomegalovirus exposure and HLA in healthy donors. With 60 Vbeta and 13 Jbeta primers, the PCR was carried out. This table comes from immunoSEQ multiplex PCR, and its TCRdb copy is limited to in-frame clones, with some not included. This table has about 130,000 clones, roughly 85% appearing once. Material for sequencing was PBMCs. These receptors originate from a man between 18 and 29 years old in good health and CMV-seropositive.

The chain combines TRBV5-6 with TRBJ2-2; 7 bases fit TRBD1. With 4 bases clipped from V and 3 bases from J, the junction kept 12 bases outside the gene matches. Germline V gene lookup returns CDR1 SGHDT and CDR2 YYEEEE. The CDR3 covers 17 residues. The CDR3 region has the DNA TGTGCCAGCAGCACTCTTGACAGGGCTTCGGACACCGGGGAGCTGTTTTTT. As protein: CASSTLDRASDTGELFF.

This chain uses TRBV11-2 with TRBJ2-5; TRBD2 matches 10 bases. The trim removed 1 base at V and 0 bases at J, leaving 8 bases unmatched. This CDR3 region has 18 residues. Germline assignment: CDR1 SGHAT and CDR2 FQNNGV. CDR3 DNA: TGTGCCAGCAGCTTAGGTACTAGCGGGGCCAACTACCAAGAGACCCAGTACTTC. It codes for CASSLGTSGANYQETQYF.

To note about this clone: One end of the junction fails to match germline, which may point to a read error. The CDR3, as DNA: TGTGCCAGCAGCTCCCCTTGGACAGATTGGGACTTC. It translates to CASSSPWTDWDF. V is TRBV7-6 and J is TRBJ2-7, with D tentatively TRBD1 (6 bases). The germline gives CDR1 SGHVS, CDR2 FNYEAQ. The CDR3 spans 12 residues.

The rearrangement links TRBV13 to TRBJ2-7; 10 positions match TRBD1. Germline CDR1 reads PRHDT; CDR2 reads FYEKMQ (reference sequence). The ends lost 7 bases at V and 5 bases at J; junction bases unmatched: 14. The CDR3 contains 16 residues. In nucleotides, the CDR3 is TGTGCCAGCACCGCGAGATCCGGGACAGGGGATCACGAGCAGTACTTC. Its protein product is CASTARSGTGDHEQYF. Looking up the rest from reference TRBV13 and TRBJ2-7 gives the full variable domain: AAGVIQSPRHLIKEKRETATLKCYPIPRHDTVYWYQQGPGQDPQFLISFYEKMQSDKGSIPDRFSAQQFSDYHSELNMSSLELGDSALYFCASTARSGTGDHEQYFGPGTRLTVT.

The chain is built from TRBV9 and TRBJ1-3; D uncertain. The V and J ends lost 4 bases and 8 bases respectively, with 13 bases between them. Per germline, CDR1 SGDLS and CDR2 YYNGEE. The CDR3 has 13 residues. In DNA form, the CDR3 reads TGTGCCAGCAGCTCTCGCACGGGTGACACCATATATTTT. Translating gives CASSSRTGDTIYF.

The CDR3 DNA reads TGTGCCAGCGGGAGGGATATCTCACCCCTCCACTTT. Residues: CASGRDISPLHF. The chain carries TRBV7-9 and TRBJ1-6; D is unresolved. The ends were cut back, 8 bases at V and 10 bases at J, with 12 bases in the middle. The CDR3 covers 12 residues. Germline CDR1 and CDR2: SEHNR and FQNEAQ (reference sequence).